The rows below give T cell receptor beta chains drawn from one sample of a study of shared clonotypes between healthy human individuals. TCRdb keeps only in-frame clones here, not all; method: immunoSEQ multiplex PCR. The data hold some 2.3 million clones, with 80% to 95% observed a single time. What was sequenced was naive CD4+ T cells from PBMCs. These receptors all come from a man between 18 and 35 years old in good health. Some clones in this sample may be carry-over from other donors' samples. Both conserved end residues are part of each CDR3.

v_call cdr3_aa
TRBV18 CASSPPGLAGYNEQFF
TRBV2 CASSEALPQGHNEQFF
TRBV7-2 CASSPQDTGELFF
TRBV7-2 CASSRTGTGGYEQYF
TRBV30 CAWSVGGGSNQPQHF
TRBV9 CASSVEGGAITGELFF
TRBV10-2 CASRRLLEGEQFF
TRBV28 CASSLIGGGGTEAFF
TRBV4-3 CASSQDVTATYTQYF
TRBV5-1 CASSPLGRGKPGNTIYF
TRBV27 CASTGGRNQPQHF
TRBV30 CAWRTGTVGGPQHF
TRBV7-2 CASSPGASGNTIYF
TRBV30 CAWMDRFQSSYNSPLHF
TRBV10-1 CASSAAGSYEQYF
TRBV18 CASSPPGRGPYEQYF
TRBV28 CASSLKGTSEKNIQYF
TRBV5-5 CASSSQAGWRDTQYF
TRBV5-1 CASSLPSGNTGELFF
TRBV10-1 CASTWTGAYEQYF
TRBV14 CASSQRQGSGYTF
TRBV6-1 CASSEGSFRYEQYF
TRBV2 CASSELVSTDTQYF
TRBV19 CASSARLAGDRYNEQFF
TRBV5-1 CASSPGHSGNTIYF
TRBV27 CASSLRDTQYF
TRBV30 CAWKSSYEQYF
TRBV19 CASSISVEGSQPQHF
TRBV4-1 CASSQDRWGMGQYF
TRBV5-4 CASSLGTGPGYTYNEQFF
TRBV28 CASSLSKEQYF
TRBV5-1 CASSLVGPVNTEAFF
TRBV4-1 CASSYPGQGTRIYF
TRBV18 CASSPRTAQETQYF
TRBV18 CASSPPQGTQYF
TRBV7-2 CASNSGSSDTQYF
TRBV7-9 CASSPVGEDTQYF
TRBV11-2 CASSSTGGITNTIYF
TRBV28 CASSLSGGRDNTEAFF
TRBV29-1 CSVSGTSALNEQFF
TRBV7-2 CASSPRTSGITDTQYF
TRBV10-1 CASSSLVVGTDTQYF
TRBV15 CATSRLGGGLTDTQYF
TRBV4-3 CASSQDMGQLYEQYF
TRBV5-1 CASSAGTGGGYGYTF
TRBV7-7 CASSLAGGETQYF
TRBV2 CASKGVQSTEAFF
TRBV5-3 CARSDSRTHEQYF
TRBV7-3 CASSSTTTHGYTF
TRBV19 CASSILRGAGADTQYF
TRBV4-1 CASSQVAGQVHEQYF
TRBV11-2 CASSPLAGRGPNEQFF
TRBV6-1 CASSARASEKLFF
TRBV5-1 CASSLGGPGGGMIRNTEAFF
TRBV5-1 CASSSQGRAYGYTF
TRBV6-1 CASSEWQGASSYNEQFF
TRBV30 CAWNSASGYNEQFF